This TCR beta chain was identified in a study of T-cell memory formation after mild COVID-19. The V and J ends lost 2 bases and 8 bases, in that order; junction bases with no gene match: 5. This CDR3 has 15 residues. Per germline, CDR1 MNHEY and CDR2 SVGAGI. This clonotype was seen more than once but under ten times. TCRdb re-called the 5' RACE reads with MiXCR, one entry per CDR3 protein. Of 470,000 or so distinct CDR3 sequences listed, 15% to 20% are singletons. The source material was PBMCs or a T cell subset sorted from them (not recorded which). This chain uses TRBV6-5 with TRBJ2-1, with TRBD1 identical over 11 bases. The receptor comes from an adult woman who had mild COVID-19 (a few samples of this study predate the infection). Cell type and time point are not known. The CDR3 sequence is CASSYADRGQDEQFF. Here the CDR3 DNA reads TGTGCCAGCAGTTACGCGGACAGGGGGCAGGATGAGCAGTTCTTC.